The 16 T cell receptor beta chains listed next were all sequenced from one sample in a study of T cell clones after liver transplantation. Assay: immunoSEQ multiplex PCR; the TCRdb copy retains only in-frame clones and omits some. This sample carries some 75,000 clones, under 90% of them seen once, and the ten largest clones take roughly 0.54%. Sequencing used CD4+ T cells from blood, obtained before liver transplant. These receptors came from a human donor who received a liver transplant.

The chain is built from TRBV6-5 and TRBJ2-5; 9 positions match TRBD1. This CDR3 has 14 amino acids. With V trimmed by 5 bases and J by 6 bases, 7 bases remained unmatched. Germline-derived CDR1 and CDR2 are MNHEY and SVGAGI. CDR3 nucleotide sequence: TGTGCCAGCAGTAAGGGACAGGGAATCAAGACCCAGTACTTC. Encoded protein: CASSKGQGIKTQYF.

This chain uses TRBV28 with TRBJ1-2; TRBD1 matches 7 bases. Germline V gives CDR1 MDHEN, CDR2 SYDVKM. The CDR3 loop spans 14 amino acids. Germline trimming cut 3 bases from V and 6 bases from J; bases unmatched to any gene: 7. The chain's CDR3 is CASSLAQTGNGYTF. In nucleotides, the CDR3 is TGTGCCAGCAGTTTGGCCCAGACAGGGAATGGCTACACCTTC.

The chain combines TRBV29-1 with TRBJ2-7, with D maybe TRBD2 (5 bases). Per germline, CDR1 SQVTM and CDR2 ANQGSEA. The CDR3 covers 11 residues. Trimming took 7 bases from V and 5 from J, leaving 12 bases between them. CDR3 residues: CSAARGNEQYF. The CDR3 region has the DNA TGCAGCGCCGCCCGGGGAAACGAGCAGTACTTC.

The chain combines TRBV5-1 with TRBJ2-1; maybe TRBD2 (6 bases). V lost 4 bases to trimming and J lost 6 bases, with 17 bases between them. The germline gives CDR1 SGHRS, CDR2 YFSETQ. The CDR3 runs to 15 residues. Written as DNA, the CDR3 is TGCGCCAGCAGCCCGATTTCGGGAGCTGGCAATGAGCAGTTCTTC. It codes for CASSPISGAGNEQFF.

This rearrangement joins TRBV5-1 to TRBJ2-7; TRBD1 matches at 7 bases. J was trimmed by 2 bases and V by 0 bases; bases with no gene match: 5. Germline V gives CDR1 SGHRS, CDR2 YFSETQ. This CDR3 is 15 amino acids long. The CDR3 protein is CASSLAQGPAYEQYF. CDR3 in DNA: TGCGCCAGCAGCTTGGCACAGGGGCCCGCCTACGAGCAGTACTTC.

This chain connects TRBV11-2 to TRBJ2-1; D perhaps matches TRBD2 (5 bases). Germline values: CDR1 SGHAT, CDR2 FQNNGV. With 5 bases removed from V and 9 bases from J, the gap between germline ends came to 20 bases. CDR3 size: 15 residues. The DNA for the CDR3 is TGTGCCAGCAGCCCCCCCGCTTCGGGAACCGGTGAGCAGTTCTTC. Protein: CASSPPASGTGEQFF.

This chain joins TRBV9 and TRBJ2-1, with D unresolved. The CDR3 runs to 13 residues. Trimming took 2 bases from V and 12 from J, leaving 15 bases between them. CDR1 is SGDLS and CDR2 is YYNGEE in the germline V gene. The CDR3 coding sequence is TGTGCCAGCAGCGTCGCTTCGATGTCGGGGCAGTTCTTC. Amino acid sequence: CASSVASMSGQFF.

The CDR3 region has the DNA TGTGCCAGCAGCCTAAGGACTAGCGGGAGGGCCGGGCCCTACAATGAGCAGTTCTTC. It translates to CASSLRTSGRAGPYNEQFF. V and J are TRBV27 and TRBJ2-1; 15 bases agree with TRBD2. Germline V gene sequence: CDR1 MNHEY, CDR2 SMNVEV (reference sequence). V trimming: 6 bases; J trimming: 2 bases; junction bases outside the gene matches: 11. The CDR3 runs to 19 residues.

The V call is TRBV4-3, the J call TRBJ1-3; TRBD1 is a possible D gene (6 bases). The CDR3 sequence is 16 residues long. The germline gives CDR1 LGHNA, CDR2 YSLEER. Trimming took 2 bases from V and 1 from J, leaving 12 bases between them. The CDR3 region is CASSQIQGASGNTIYF. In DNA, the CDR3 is TGCGCCAGCAGCCAAATACAGGGAGCTTCTGGAAACACCATATATTTT.

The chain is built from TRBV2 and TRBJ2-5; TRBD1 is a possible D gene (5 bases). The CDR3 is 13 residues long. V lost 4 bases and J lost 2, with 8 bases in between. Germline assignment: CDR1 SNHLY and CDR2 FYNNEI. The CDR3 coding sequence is TGTGCCAGCAGTGGCACAGGACAAGAGACCCAGTACTTC. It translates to CASSGTGQETQYF.

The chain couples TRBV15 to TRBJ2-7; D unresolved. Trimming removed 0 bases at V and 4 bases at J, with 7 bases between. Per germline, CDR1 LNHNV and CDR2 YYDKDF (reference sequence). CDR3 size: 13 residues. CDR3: CATSRDHYYEQYF. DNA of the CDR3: TGTGCCACCAGCAGAGACCACTATTACGAGCAGTACTTC. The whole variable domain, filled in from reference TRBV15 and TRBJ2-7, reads DAMVIQNPRYQVTQFGKPVTLSCSQTLNHNVMYWYQQKSSQAPKLLFHYYDKDFNNEADTPDNFQSRRPNTSFCFLDIRSPGLGDTAMYLCATSRDHYYEQYFGPGTRLTVT.

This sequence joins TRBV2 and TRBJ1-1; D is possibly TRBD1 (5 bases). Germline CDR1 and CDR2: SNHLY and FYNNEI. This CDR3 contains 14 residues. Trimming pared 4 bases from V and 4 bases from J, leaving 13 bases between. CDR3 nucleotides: TGTGCCAGCAGTGTGGATCAGGGTGGCACTGAAGCTTTCTTT. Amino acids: CASSVDQGGTEAFF.

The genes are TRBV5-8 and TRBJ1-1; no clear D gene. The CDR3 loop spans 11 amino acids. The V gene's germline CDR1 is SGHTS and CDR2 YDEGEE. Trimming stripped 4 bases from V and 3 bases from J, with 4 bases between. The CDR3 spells CASSLYTEAFF. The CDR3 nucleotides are TGTGCCAGCAGCCTATACACTGAAGCTTTCTTT.

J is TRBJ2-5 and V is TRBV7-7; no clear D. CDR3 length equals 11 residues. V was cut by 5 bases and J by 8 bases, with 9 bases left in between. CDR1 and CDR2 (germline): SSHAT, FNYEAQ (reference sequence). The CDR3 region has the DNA TGTGCCAGCAGCCCATCAACCACCCAGTACTTC. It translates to CASSPSTTQYF.

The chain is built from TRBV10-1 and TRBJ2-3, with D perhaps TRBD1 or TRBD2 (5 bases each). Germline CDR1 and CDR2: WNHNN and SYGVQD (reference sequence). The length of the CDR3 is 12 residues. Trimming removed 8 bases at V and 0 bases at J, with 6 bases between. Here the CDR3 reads CASGDSTDTQYF. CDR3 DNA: TGCGCCAGCGGGGACAGCACAGATACGCAGTATTTT.

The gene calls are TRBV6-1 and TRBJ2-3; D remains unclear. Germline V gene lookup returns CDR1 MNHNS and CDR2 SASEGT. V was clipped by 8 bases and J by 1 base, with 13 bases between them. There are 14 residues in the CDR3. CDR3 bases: TGTGCCAGCGCCGCAGGCGCGGGCACAGATACGCAGTATTTT. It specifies CASAAGAGTDTQYF.